This T cell receptor (beta chain) was captured by sequencing in a study of T cells in localized non-small cell lung cancer. Using immunoSEQ multiplex PCR, the repertoire was profiled, and TCRdb retains in-frame clones only, with some absent. The data contain about 33,000 clones, just under 80% of them singletons. V lost 3 bases to trimming and J lost 1 base, with 16 bases between them. Germline loops: CDR1 MDHEN, CDR2 SYDVKM. The CDR3 has 17 amino acids. The material was peripheral blood, obtained before any cancer treatment. This clonotype originated in a male donor older than 55 with stage III squamous cell lung carcinoma. The gene calls are TRBV28 and TRBJ1-3; D is ambiguous. CDR3: CASSFGTAGWSGNTIYF. In DNA form, the CDR3 reads TGTGCCAGCAGTTTCGGAACAGCGGGCTGGTCTGGAAACACCATATATTTT. The complete variable domain, with remaining parts taken from reference TRBV28 and TRBJ1-3, reads DVKVTQSSRYLVKRTGEKVFLECVQDMDHENMFWYRQDPGLGLRLIYFSYDVKMKEKGDIPEGYSVSREKKERFSLILESASTNQTSMYLCASSFGTAGWSGNTIYFGEGSWLTVV.